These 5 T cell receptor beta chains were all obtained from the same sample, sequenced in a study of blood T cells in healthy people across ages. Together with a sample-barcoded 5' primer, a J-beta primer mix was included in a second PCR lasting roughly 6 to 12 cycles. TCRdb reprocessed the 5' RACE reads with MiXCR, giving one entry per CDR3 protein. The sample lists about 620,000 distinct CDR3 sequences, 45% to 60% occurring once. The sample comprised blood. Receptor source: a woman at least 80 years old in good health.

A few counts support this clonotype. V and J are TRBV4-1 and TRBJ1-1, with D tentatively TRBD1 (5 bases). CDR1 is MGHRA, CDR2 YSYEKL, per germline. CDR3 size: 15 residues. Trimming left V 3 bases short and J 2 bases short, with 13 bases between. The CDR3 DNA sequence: TGCGCCAGCAGCCACCCTGTCAGGGAAAACACTGAAGCTTTCTTT. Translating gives CASSHPVRENTEAFF.

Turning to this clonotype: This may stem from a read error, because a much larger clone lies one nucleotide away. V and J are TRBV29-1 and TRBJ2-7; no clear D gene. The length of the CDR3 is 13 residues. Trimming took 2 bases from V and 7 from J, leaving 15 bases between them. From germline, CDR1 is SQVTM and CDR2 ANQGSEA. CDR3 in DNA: TGCAGCGTTGAAACTGACGGCCGCGGTGAGCAGTACTTC. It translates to CSVETDGRGEQYF.

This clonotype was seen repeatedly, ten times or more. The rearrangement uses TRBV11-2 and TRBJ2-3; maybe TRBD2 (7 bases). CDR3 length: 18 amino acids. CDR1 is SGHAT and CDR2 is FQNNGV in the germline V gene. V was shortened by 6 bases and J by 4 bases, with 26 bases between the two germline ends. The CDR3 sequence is CASSQGYGGSPSPDTQYF. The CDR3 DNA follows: TGTGCCAGCAGTCAGGGGTACGGCGGGAGTCCCTCACCAGATACGCAGTATTTT.

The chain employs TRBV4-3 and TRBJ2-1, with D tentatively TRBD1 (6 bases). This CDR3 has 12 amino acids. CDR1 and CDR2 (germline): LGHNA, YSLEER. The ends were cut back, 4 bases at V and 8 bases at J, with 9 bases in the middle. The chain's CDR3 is CASSPEGDEQFF. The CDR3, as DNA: TGCGCCAGCAGCCCTGAGGGGGATGAGCAGTTCTTC.

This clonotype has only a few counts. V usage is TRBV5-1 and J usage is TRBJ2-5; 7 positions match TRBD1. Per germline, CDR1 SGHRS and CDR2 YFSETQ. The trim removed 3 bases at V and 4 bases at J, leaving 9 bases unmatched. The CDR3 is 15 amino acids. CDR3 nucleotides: TGCGCCAGCAGCTGGGGACAGAGGGCTGGAGAGACCCAGTACTTC. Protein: CASSWGQRAGETQYF. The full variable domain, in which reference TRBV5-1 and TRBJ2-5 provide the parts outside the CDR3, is KAGVTQTPRYLIKTRGQQVTLSCSPISGHRSVSWYQQTPGQGLQFLFEYFSETQRNKGNFPGRFSGRQFSNSRSEMNVSTLELGDSALYLCASSWGQRAGETQYFGPGTRLLVL.